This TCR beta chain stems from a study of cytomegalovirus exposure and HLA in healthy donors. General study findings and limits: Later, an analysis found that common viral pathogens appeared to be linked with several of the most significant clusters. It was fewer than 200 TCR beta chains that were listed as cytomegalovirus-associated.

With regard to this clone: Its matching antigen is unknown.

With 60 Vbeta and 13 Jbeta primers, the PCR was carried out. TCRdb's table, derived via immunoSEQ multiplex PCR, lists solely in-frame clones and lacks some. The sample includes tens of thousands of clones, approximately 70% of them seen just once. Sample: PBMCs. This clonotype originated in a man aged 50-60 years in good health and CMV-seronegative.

The CDR3 DNA is TGTGCCAGCCTCCCGGACAGGGTTAGCAATCAGCCCCAGCATTTT. Encoded protein: CASLPDRVSNQPQHF. V is TRBV2 and J is TRBJ1-5; 8 bases are shared with TRBD1. V was pared by 8 bases and J by 0 bases, with 6 bases of the junction left unmatched. Germline lookup yields CDR1 SNHLY and CDR2 FYNNEI. The CDR3 runs to 15 residues. The variable domain in full, with the rest retrieved from reference TRBV2 and TRBJ1-5, is EPEVTQTPSHQVTQMGQEVILRCVPISNHLYFYWYRQILGQKVEFLVSFYNNEISEKSEIFDDQFSVERPDGSNFTLKIRSTKLEDSAMYFCASLPDRVSNQPQHFGDGTRLSIL.